This entry is about one TCR beta chain. Which antigen it targets is not known. Per-base quality was not reported, and no clone a single base away is much larger than it. The data derive from a study of shared clonotypes between healthy human individuals (TCRdb year 2020). In the study overall: Three men and a couple of women, aged 18 to 49 years, made up the cohort. Per donor, three plates each were used for CD4 naive and CD4 memory, two for CD8 naive, and one for CD8 memory. Blood TCR repertoires of several healthy adults were deeply sequenced to estimate repertoire size and the extent of clonotype sharing between individuals. To increase sequencing depth and limit assay-specific biases, different laboratories used diverse techniques to prepare libraries and sequence TCR repertoires. Each donor's leukapheresis produced roughly between about 0.9 and 9.5 billion PBMCs.

Summary of the overall study and its limitations: Sampling was restricted to blood, and TCR repertoires in tissues likely differ from the TCR repertoires found in blood. Based on pairwise subsampling, the degree of clonotype sharing among donors was expected to be affected by sequencing depth. Because the study included a small number of donors, the genetic and exposure-history diversity represented was limited. Across a few donors, 4.5% to 6.5% of naive CD4, approximately 3.6% of naive CD8, approximately 2.5% of memory CD4, and 0.4% to 0.45% of memory CD8 clonotypes were shared. Rarefaction of sorted-subset datasets indicated incomplete sequencing despite the large sequencing depth. Estimated clonotype richness was generally larger for naive than for memory subsets. Higher generation probabilities were observed for clonotypes shared by all four sorted-subset donors than for non-shared clonotypes.

The germline V gene gives CDR1 as SGHVS and CDR2 as FQNEAQ. From the cysteine through the phenylalanine, the CDR3 covers 17 amino acids. Only the CDR3 DNA stays, 51 bases, in frame from base 1. The V end gives up 1 base and the J end 3 bases, leaving 11 bases in the junction not matched to a gene. Using the deep immunoSEQ assay, TCR CDR3 regions were amplified from genomic DNA by multiplex PCR. Extracted genomic DNA from each cell subset was spread evenly across all wells of several immunoSEQ 96-well plates, with each plate serving as a replicate. For sorted subsets, each replicate PCR was loaded with 200 ng genomic DNA, equivalent to 25,000 to 35,000 T cell genomes. Purified libraries were quantified with a Qubit 3.0 fluorometer, sized on a Bioanalyzer 2100, and re-quantified with the KAPA Library Quantification kit. Every immunoSEQ 96-well plate was sequenced on a separate single-read 150-cycle Illumina NextSeq 550 flow cell. Regarding the original processing steps: Because the immunoSEQ output held only junctional sequences and lacked quality scores, the filtering could not match the filtering applied to full-length reads. Sequences were annotated with PyIR, a Python wrapper for IgBLAST v1.9, using IMGT germline references to assign V/J genes and CDR3. Reads were filtered out if the reads had weak V/J assignments (E-value above 1e-6), no CDR3, stop codons, out-of-frame junctions, or ambiguous translated residues. A V3J clonotype was defined by an identical inferred V gene, J gene, and CDR3 amino acid sequence. To compute the percentage overlap between repertoires, the number of shared unique clonotypes was divided by the size of the smaller repertoire. Three approaches were used to assess repertoire richness: RTK rarefaction, the Chao1 estimator, and Recon v2.1 estimates of unobserved clonotypes. Generation probabilities for all TCRbeta clonotypes obtained by the gDNA method from several donors were computed using OLGA. As stored in TCRdb, this immuneACCESS dataset retains in-frame rearrangements with V and J assigned. A fraction of the clones does not appear; measured against another copy, unresolved V genes explain less than half of the discrepancy, and the remainder lacks a known reason. D and trimming were read from the DNA, whereas the V and J calls and clone size are those reported in that table. The sample yields millions of clones; 95% were counted once. The ten largest make up more than 0.1% of the sample.

The donors were healthy, HIV-negative adults with no recently reported acute infections or vaccinations. All donors were Caucasian adults living in Nashville, Tennessee, USA. CD4+ T cells were enriched by magnetic negative selection, after which naive cells were positively selected on CD45RA and the negative fraction was taken as the memory subset. Blood was obtained by leukapheresis, after which PBMCs were separated by Ficoll-Histopaque density gradient centrifugation and cryopreserved in liquid nitrogen vapor phase. Analytical flow cytometry was used to check the purity and quantity of every magnetically sorted T cell population. From each sorted fraction, genomic DNA was isolated and quantified by UV absorbance on a Nanodrop 2000c.

This TCR was recovered from a man between 18 and 29 years old in good health. Recombination linked TRBV7-8 to TRBJ2-7; 8 junctional bases match TRBD2. The specimen sequenced was naive CD4+ T cells sorted from blood. Sample cell subset or site, as interpreted from the label and publication: CD45RA+ positively selected. The nucleotide sequence is TGTGCCAGCAGCTTAGGCTCGGGGGCGGGAGGATTCTACGAGCAGTACTTC. It encodes CASSLGSGAGGFYEQYF.